This T cell receptor (beta chain) was profiled in a study of CD8+ T cells in alopecia areata (dated 2018 in TCRdb). Describing the broader study: Treated patients were enrolled in an open-label pilot trial of oral tofacitinib, 5 to 10 mg twice daily, for moderate-to-severe alopecia areata. Tofacitinib was administered for 6 to 18 months, and 6 months of follow-up off drug were then conducted to assess delayed response and recurrence. In both human patients and the C3H/HeJ mouse model, the study applied high-throughput TCRbeta sequencing to look at T cell clonal expansion in alopecia areata. On the human side, TCRbeta sequencing was run on scalp tissue and on sorted CD4+ and CD8+ peripheral blood T cells from healthy controls and from alopecia areata patients with either patchy or totalis/universalis disease. Biopsies were taken from tofacitinib-treated patients at baseline and at 4 and 24 weeks of treatment, and a later scalp biopsy was taken in several of the tofacitinib-treated patients. Scalp clonality was compared across normal scalp (n=4), patchy alopecia areata scalp (n=8), and alopecia totalis/universalis scalp (n=8). The RNA source kit depended on sample type: the PAXgene miRNA kit for fixed scalp, the miRNeasy kit for PBMCs, and the RNeasy kit for mouse skin. Amplification of TCRbeta CDR3 regions was done by immunoSEQ multiplex PCR using 35 Vbeta forward primers and 13 Jbeta reverse primers. What the authors observed across the whole study: Compared with normal scalp, lesional scalp had higher clonality and more expanded CD8+ clones, particularly in alopecia totalis/universalis, a pattern that suggests antigenic drive. Scalp TCR repertoire analysis is complicated because resident alphabeta T cells in normal human skin are also sequenced, whereas mouse skin is dominated by gammadelta T cells. Shared TCR sequences between patients were less evident than in mice, which may be partly attributable to HLA diversity in the patient population.

The receptor library was made with the immunoSEQ multiplex PCR assay. To provide template for TCR sequencing, every sample had RNA extracted and reverse transcribed into cDNA. First-strand cDNA was synthesized with SuperScript III using a 2:1 mix of oligo-dT and random hexamers. A synthetic immune receptor repertoire was used to measure amplification bias, and any remaining bias was corrected computationally. The authors' pipeline ran thus. Raw reads were preprocessed for error removal, and CDR3 was defined according to IMGT conventions as running from the conserved cysteine to phenylalanine. To get clonality, Shannon entropy was normalized by log2 of the number of productive unique TCRs and the result was subtracted from 1. CD4 or CD8 identity of scalp clones was inferred by cross-referencing scalp TCRbeta sequences with sorted blood CD4 and CD8 repertoires. Imported from immuneACCESS, the table was reduced by TCRdb to in-frame sequences with V and J called. These copies leave out some clones; in studies compared against another copy, an unresolved V gene accounts for under half, and the cause of the remainder is not known. The D gene and trimming were derived from the DNA, and the V and J assignments and clone size from that table. For this sample the table gives 100,000 to 150,000 clones, of which roughly three fifths were detected only once. Together, the top ten hold about 4.9% of the sample.

The time point tag for this specimen amounts to: baseline before oral tofacitinib. Lesional scalp punch biopsies and peripheral blood were collected from alopecia areata patients. PBMCs were isolated by density centrifugation and stained for CD3, CD4 and CD8, after which CD4+ and CD8+ T cells were sorted on a FACSAria. From its cysteine to its phenylalanine, the CDR3 spans 15 amino acids. Only the CDR3 part of the read is kept: 45 bases, read in frame from the first base. In the germline V gene, CDR1 corresponds to MGHRA and CDR2 to YSYEKL. The V end loses 0 bases and the J end loses 2 bases, and a stretch of 10 bases separates them. On this clone: Its antigen is not yet known. It has no much larger one-base neighbor in the sample; base qualities were not kept.

This sequence uses TRBV4-1 and TRBJ1-2; TRBD1 is a weak D gene call, 5 bases matching. This clonotype was obtained from a human donor with alopecia areata. The specimen was CD4+ T cells sorted from blood, collected at week 0. The CDR3 protein sequence reads: CASSQDDRGNYGYTF. The DNA is TGCGCCAGCAGCCAAGATGATCGGGGGAACTATGGCTACACCTTC.